This TCR beta chain originates from a study of cytomegalovirus exposure and HLA in healthy donors. Study in general: Approximately 85 million unique TCRs from HLA-typed donors were held in an early release of data.

Study outcomes and limitations: Sequences of the TCR beta chain were said to predict the HLA-A and HLA-B alleles of most subjects accurately. Several of the most significant clusters were apparently associated with common viral pathogens in a later analysis. In a later analysis, TCR beta V- and J-gene trimming showed a link to a missense DCLRE1C variant.

Trimming cost V 5 bases and J 6 bases; bases outside gene matches: 16. This CDR3 comprises 18 residues. The germline gives CDR1 LNHDA, CDR2 SQIVND (reference sequence). As concerns this clone: Antigen: not known.

The PCR made use of 60 Vbeta and 13 Jbeta primers. TCRdb's copy holds only in-frame clones and misses some; the assay was immunoSEQ multiplex PCR. The data contain tens of thousands of clones, less than 75% of them singletons. The receptor was isolated from a woman aged 25-40 years in good health and CMV-seronegative. The chain employs TRBV19 and TRBJ1-4; 9 nucleotides match TRBD1. The specimen sequenced was PBMCs. CDR3 sequence: CASSPRSRDRETDEKLFF. As DNA, the CDR3 is TGTGCCAGTAGTCCCCGGTCCCGGGACAGGGAAACGGATGAAAAACTGTTTTTT.